These T cell receptor beta chains were read from a single sample in a study of blood T cell repertoires in COVID-19. Method: immunoSEQ multiplex PCR; TCRdb's copy keeps in-frame clones and lacks some. Among 200,000 to 300,000 clones listed, 81% were seen once. Sequencing was done on a sample of peripheral blood. The receptors come from a woman of 80 years or more with COVID-19, enrolled during active disease. The CDR3 runs from the conserved cysteine through the conserved F or W. A D gene is named only where the DNA matches it firmly. Clone sizes are given selectively: once, few, many, or a class where the clone is expanded.

D	V	size	J	DNA	CDR3
TRBD1	TRBV27	.	TRBJ1-1	TGTGCCAGCAGTTTATTCGGGCAGGGGGCATCGAACACTGAAGCTTTCTTT	CASSLFGQGASNTEAFF
.	TRBV6-5	.	TRBJ1-1	TGTGCCAGCAGTTACCGCGGACAGTTGAAAACTGAAGCTTTCTTT	CASSYRGQLKTEAFF
.	TRBV2	.	TRBJ1-2	TGTGCCTGGGGGTCCGGGACAAAGAACTATGGCTACACCTTC	CAWGSGTKNYGYTF
.	TRBV3-1/TRBV3-2	.	TRBJ2-3	TGTGCCAGCAGCCAAGACGGGGGAATGACAGATACGCAGTATTTT	CASSQDGGMTDTQYF
.	TRBV29-1	.	TRBJ1-4	TGCAGCGTCTCCTGGACAGCAACTAATGAAAAACTGTTTTTT	CSVSWTATNEKLFF
.	TRBV21-1	once	TRBJ1-1	TGTGCCAGCCGCGGGGCGGAAAACACTGAAGCTTTCTTT	CASRGAENTEAFF
.	TRBV4-3	once	TRBJ2-3	TGCGCCAGCAGCCAAGGGAGCGTCCTCACAGATACGCAGTATTTT	CASSQGSVLTDTQYF
.	TRBV7-9	.	TRBJ1-3	TGTGCCAGCAGCTTAGTCCGGGTGAGGGCCGGAAACACCATATATTTT	CASSLVRVRAGNTIYF
.	TRBV5-4	.	TRBJ2-7	TGTGCCAGCAGCATGCAGGGAACTGACGAGCAGTACTTC	CASSMQGTDEQYF
TRBD1	TRBV5-5	.	TRBJ2-7	TGTGCCAGCAGCGACGGACAGGGATACTTCTACGAGCAGTACTTC	CASSDGQGYFYEQYF
.	TRBV3-1/TRBV3-2	.	TRBJ1-5	TGTGCCAGCAGCCAAGGGGCAGCTAATCAGCCCCAGCATTTT	CASSQGAANQPQHF
TRBD2	TRBV5-4	.	TRBJ2-5	TGTGCCAGCAGCCCAAGCCTCCAGCGGGGGGCTACACAAGAGACCCAGTACTTC	CASSPSLQRGATQETQYF
.	TRBV6-5	.	TRBJ1-1	TGTGCCAGCAGTTACTCCAGGCCGACTGAAGCTTTCTTT	CASSYSRPTEAFF
.	TRBV5-1	.	TRBJ2-3	TGCGCCAGCAGCTTGCGGAAGGCGGGCGATACGCAGTATTTT	CASSLRKAGDTQYF
.	TRBV30	once	TRBJ1-1	TGTGCCTGGAGTCCGGGGGACGGACCCTACACTGAAGCTTTCTTT	CAWSPGDGPYTEAFF
.	TRBV5-4	.	TRBJ2-7	TGTGCCAGCAGCACTCGGACAGAGTATACCTACGAGCAGTACTTC	CASSTRTEYTYEQYF